A selection of T cell receptor beta chains follows, all from one sample in a study of blood T cell repertoires in COVID-19. Using immunoSEQ multiplex PCR, the repertoire was profiled, and TCRdb retains in-frame clones only, with some absent. Of approximately 110,000 clones in the sample, approximately 86% were seen once. Specimen: peripheral blood. The source of these receptors is a man in his forties with acute or convalescent COVID-19. CDR3s include the opening cysteine and the closing phenylalanine or tryptophan. A D gene is named only where the DNA matches it firmly. Clone size is stated in some rows and not others, as once, few, many or a class when expanded.

cdr3_nt cdr3_aa j_call d_call cdr3_length v_call clone_size
TGTGCCAGTAGTATGTTCACAGACTATGGCTACACCTTC CASSMFTDYGYTF TRBJ1-2 . 13 TRBV19 .
TGCGCCAGCAGCCTAGGACTAGCGGGAGTCTACGAGCAGTACTTC CASSLGLAGVYEQYF TRBJ2-7 TRBD2 15 TRBV4-1 .
TGTGCCAGCAGCTTTGCCGGGACTAGCGGAAATGAGCAGTACTTC CASSFAGTSGNEQYF TRBJ2-7 TRBD2 15 TRBV7-9 .
TGTGCCAGCAGCTTAGTTTCGACTAGCGGGAGCGCGAACGAGCAGTACTTC CASSLVSTSGSANEQYF TRBJ2-7 TRBD2 17 TRBV7-2 .
TGTGCCAGCAGCCAAGCACACAGGGGGCTCTACGAGCAGTACTTC CASSQAHRGLYEQYF TRBJ2-7 TRBD1 15 TRBV4-2 once
TGTGCCACCAGCAGAGAACTAGACGTTAGCACAGATACGCAGTATTTT CATSRELDVSTDTQYF TRBJ2-3 . 16 TRBV15 .
TGTGCCAGCACTATGGAGGGAGTTCAGCCCCAGCATTTT CASTMEGVQPQHF TRBJ1-5 . 13 TRBV6-5 .
TGTGCCAGTAGTATACCGGACAGGGATAACTATGGCTACACCTTC CASSIPDRDNYGYTF TRBJ1-2 TRBD1 15 TRBV19 .
TGTGCCAGTAGTATAGTAGGGGTCGGGCAGCCCCAGCATTTT CASSIVGVGQPQHF TRBJ1-5 . 14 TRBV19 few
TGTGCCAGTAGTATAGAAGCAGGGTACAATCAGCCCCAGCATTTT CASSIEAGYNQPQHF TRBJ1-5 . 15 TRBV19 .
TGTGCCAGCAGTTACTCGGGGCATTTTAATGAAAAACTGTTTTTT CASSYSGHFNEKLFF TRBJ1-4 . 15 TRBV6-5 .
TGCAGCGCCCAGACAGCCCTGAACACTGAAGCTTTCTTT CSAQTALNTEAFF TRBJ1-1 . 13 TRBV29-1 .
TGTGCCAGCAGCCAAGGACAGGGAACTGAAGCTTTCTTT CASSQGQGTEAFF TRBJ1-1 TRBD1 13 TRBV14 .
TGCAGTGCTAGAGAGGCAACTGAAGCTTTCTTT CSAREATEAFF TRBJ1-1 . 11 TRBV20-1 many
TGTGCCAGCACCACCACAGGATCGGAAAATTCACCCCTCCACTTT CASTTTGSENSPLHF TRBJ1-6 . 15 TRBV6-1 .
TGTGCCAGCAGCCAAGGACAGAGCTCCTACAATGAGCAGTTCTTC CASSQGQSSYNEQFF TRBJ2-1 . 15 TRBV3-1/TRBV3-2 .
TGTGCCAGCAGCTTAGGGCGGGGCATGGGGGAGCAGTACTTC CASSLGRGMGEQYF TRBJ2-7 . 14 TRBV7-2 .
TGTGCCAGCACCCGGACAGGGAATTCCCACGAGCAGTACTTC CASTRTGNSHEQYF TRBJ2-7 TRBD1 14 TRBV6-5 .
TGTGCCATCAGTGACGGGGATCTAGCCAAAAACATTCAGTACTTC CAISDGDLAKNIQYF TRBJ2-4 . 15 TRBV10-3 .
TGTGCCAGCGGTGGCGGGACAGCGTATAATTCACCCCTCCACTTT CASGGGTAYNSPLHF TRBJ1-6 TRBD1 15 TRBV9 .
TGTGCCAGCAGCGCATCACTTAGGACAGGGGGAGTTCACACCTTC CASSASLRTGGVHTF TRBJ1-2 TRBD1 15 TRBV5-5 .
TGTGCCAGCAGCTCAAACCCCAGCGGGGGGGCCGACGAGCAGTTCTTC CASSSNPSGGADEQFF TRBJ2-1 TRBD2 16 TRBV7-3 few
TGTGCCAGCAGCAAAGTAGTTCCCTATTATCTCGGCTACACCTTC CASSKVVPYYLGYTF TRBJ1-2 . 15 TRBV21-1 .
TGTGCCAGCAGCGTAGACCCCGAGGGGGTTGGAAACACCATATATTTT CASSVDPEGVGNTIYF TRBJ1-3 . 16 TRBV9 .
TGTGCCAGCAGTTATATCCGGGACAGGGGGAGTGAAAAACTGTTTTTT CASSYIRDRGSEKLFF TRBJ1-4 TRBD1 16 TRBV6-5 .
TGCGCCAGCAGTGAAAGGGGCAGGGGGCATTACAATGAGCAGTTCTTC CASSERGRGHYNEQFF TRBJ2-1 TRBD1 16 TRBV10-1 .
TGTGCCAGCAGTGAAGCTGACGGAGCGTATGGCTACACCTTC CASSEADGAYGYTF TRBJ1-2 . 14 TRBV6-1 .
TGTGCCAGCAGTTACCCCGAGGGTTCAGGTTCGAATCAGCCCCAGCATTTT CASSYPEGSGSNQPQHF TRBJ1-5 . 17 TRBV6-2/TRBV6-3 once
TGTGCCAGCAGGGGACTAGCGGGAGGACGCACAGATACGCAGTATTTT CASRGLAGGRTDTQYF TRBJ2-3 TRBD2 16 TRBV2 .
TGTGCCACCAGTGATTCCACAGGGACCTGTGGCACTGAAGCTTTCTTT CATSDSTGTCGTEAFF TRBJ1-1 . 16 TRBV24-1 .
TGTGCCAGCAGCTTCGATAGGGGTCGATTGGAAAAACTGTTTTTT CASSFDRGRLEKLFF TRBJ1-4 . 15 TRBV7-2 .
TGTGCCAGCAGCCAAGGTGGAGACAGGCACGAGCAGTACTTC CASSQGGDRHEQYF TRBJ2-7 . 14 TRBV3-1/TRBV3-2 .
TGTGCCAGCAGACAAGGGGGACAGGGCTCCTACGAGCAGTACTTC CASRQGGQGSYEQYF TRBJ2-7 TRBD1 15 TRBV27 .
TGTGCCGGCTCACTAGAAACTAACTATGGCTACACCTTC CAGSLETNYGYTF TRBJ1-2 . 13 TRBV30 once
TGTGCCAGTAGTATGCTCGGACTAGCGGGAGCCTACGAGCAGTACTTC CASSMLGLAGAYEQYF TRBJ2-7 TRBD2 16 TRBV19 .
TGTGCCAGTACCCAATGGGGGGGGGCCCGCTCCTACAATGAGCAGTTCTTC CASTQWGGARSYNEQFF TRBJ2-1 . 17 TRBV19 .
TGTGCCAGCAGCGCAGACAGGGCTCTAGCCAAAAACATTCAGTACTTC CASSADRALAKNIQYF TRBJ2-4 TRBD1 16 TRBV7-2 .
TGTGCCAGCAGTTACTCCGGGGGACAGGGGAGGGACTATGGCTACACCTTC CASSYSGGQGRDYGYTF TRBJ1-2 TRBD1 17 TRBV6-2/TRBV6-3 once